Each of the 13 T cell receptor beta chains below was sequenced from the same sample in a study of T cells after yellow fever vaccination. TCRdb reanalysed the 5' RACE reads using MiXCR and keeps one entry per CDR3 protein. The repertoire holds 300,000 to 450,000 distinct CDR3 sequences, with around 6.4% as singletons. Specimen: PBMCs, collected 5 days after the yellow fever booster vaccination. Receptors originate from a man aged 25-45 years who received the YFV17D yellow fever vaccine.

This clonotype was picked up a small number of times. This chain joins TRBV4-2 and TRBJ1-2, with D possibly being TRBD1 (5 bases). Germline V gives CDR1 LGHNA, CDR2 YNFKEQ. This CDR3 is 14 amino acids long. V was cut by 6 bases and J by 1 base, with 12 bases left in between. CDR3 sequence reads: CASRQLDSNYGYTF. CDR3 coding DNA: TGTGCCAGCAGACAACTCGACAGTAACTATGGCTACACCTTC.

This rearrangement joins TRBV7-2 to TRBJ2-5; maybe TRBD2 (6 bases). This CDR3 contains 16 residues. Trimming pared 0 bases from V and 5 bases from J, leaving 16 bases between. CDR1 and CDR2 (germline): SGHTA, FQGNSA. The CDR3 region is CASSLAGTPVGETQYF. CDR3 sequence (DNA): TGTGCCAGCAGCTTAGCCGGGACTCCTGTGGGGGAGACCCAGTACTTC. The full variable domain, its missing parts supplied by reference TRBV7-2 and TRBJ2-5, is GAGVSQSPSNKVTEKGKDVELRCDPISGHTALYWYRQSLGQGLEFLIYFQGNSAPDKSGLPSDRFSAERTGGSVSTLTIQRTQQEDSAVYLCASSLAGTPVGETQYFGPGTRLLVL.

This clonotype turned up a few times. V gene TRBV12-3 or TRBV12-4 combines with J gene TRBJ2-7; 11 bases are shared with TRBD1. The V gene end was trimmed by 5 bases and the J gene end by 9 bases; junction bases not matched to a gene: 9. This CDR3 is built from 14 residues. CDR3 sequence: CASSPSGQGERQYF. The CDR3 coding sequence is TGTGCCAGCAGTCCGTCGGGACAGGGGGAGCGGCAGTACTTC.

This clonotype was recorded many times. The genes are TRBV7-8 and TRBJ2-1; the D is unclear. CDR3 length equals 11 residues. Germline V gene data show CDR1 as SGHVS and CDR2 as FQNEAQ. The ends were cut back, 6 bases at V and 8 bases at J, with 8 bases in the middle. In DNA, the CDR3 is TGTGCCAGCAGTAGGAATCATGAGCAGTTCTTC. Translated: CASSRNHEQFF.

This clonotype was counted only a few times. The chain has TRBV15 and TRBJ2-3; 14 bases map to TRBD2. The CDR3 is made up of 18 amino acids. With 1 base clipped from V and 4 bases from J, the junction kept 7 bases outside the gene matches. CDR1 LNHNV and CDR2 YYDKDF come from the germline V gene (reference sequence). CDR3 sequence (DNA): TGTGCCACCAGCAGAGCCCTGGGACTAGCGGGAGATGCAGATACGCAGTATTTT. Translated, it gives CATSRALGLAGDADTQYF.

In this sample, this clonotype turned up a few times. CDR3 in DNA: TGTGCCAGCATTCGCGACAGGATGGCCACAGATACGCAGTATTTT. This sequence encodes CASIRDRMATDTQYF. The rearrangement links TRBV7-9 to TRBJ2-3; TRBD1 is a possible D gene (6 bases). This CDR3 has 15 amino acids. Germline-derived CDR1 and CDR2 are SEHNR and FQNEAQ (reference sequence). V lost 7 bases and J 2 bases, leaving 16 bases between the germline ends.

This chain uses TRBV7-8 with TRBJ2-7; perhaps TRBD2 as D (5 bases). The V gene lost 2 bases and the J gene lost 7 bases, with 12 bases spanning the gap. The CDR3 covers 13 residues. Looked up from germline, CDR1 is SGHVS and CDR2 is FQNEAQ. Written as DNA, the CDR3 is TGTGCCAGCAGCTTAAGGGAGAATCGGGAGCAGTACTTC. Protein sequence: CASSLRENREQYF.

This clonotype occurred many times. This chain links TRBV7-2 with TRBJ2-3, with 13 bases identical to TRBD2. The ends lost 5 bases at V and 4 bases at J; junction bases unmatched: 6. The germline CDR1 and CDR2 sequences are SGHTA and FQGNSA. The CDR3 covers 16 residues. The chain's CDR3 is CASSLRTSGRPDTQYF. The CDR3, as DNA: TGTGCCAGCAGCCTGAGGACTAGCGGGAGACCAGATACGCAGTATTTT.

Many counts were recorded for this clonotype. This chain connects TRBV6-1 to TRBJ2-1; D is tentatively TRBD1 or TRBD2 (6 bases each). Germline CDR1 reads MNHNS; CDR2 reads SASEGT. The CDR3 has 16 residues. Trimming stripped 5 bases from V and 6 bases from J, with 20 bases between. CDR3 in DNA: TGTGCCAGCAGTCCAACACGGGGGCGCAAGGGCAATGAGCAGTTCTTC. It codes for CASSPTRGRKGNEQFF.

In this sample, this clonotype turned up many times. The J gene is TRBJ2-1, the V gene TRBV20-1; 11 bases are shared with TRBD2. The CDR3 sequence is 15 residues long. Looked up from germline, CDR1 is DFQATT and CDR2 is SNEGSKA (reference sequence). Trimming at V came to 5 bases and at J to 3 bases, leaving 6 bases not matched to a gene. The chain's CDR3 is CSARGTSGYYNEQFF. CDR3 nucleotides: TGCAGTGCTCGCGGGACTAGCGGATACTACAATGAGCAGTTCTTC.

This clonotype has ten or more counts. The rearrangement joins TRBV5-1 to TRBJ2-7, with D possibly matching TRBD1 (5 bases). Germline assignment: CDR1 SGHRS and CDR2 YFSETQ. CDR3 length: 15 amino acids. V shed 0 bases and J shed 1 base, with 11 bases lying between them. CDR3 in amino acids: CASSLALAGSYEQYF. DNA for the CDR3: TGCGCCAGCAGCTTGGCATTGGCAGGGTCCTACGAGCAGTACTTC.

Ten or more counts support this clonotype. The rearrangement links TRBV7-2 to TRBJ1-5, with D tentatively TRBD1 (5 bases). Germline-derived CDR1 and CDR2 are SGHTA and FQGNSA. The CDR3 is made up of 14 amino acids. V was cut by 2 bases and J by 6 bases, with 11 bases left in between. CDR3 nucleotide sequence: TGTGCCAGCAGCTTAAGCTCAGGGAGTCAGCCCCAGCATTTT. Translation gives CASSLSSGSQPQHF.

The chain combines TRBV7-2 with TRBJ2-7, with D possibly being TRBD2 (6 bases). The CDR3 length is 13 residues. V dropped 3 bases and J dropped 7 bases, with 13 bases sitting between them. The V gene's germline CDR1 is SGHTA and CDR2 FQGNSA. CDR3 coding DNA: TGTGCCAGCAGCTTTCGGGAGAGCTATGAGCAGTACTTC. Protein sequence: CASSFRESYEQYF. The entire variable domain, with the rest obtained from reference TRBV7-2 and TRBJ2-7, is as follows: GAGVSQSPSNKVTEKGKDVELRCDPISGHTALYWYRQSLGQGLEFLIYFQGNSAPDKSGLPSDRFSAERTGGSVSTLTIQRTQQEDSAVYLCASSFRESYEQYFGPGTRLTVT.